Here is one T cell receptor beta chain with its context. Its antigen remains unknown. The data were taken from a study of identical twins. Each CDR3 protein is one row after TCRdb ran MiXCR on the 5' RACE reads. The sample includes just under 550,000 distinct CDR3 sequences, approximately 16% of them seen just once. Study conclusions and caveats: The more abundant beta clonotypes in cord blood had fewer insertions, and memory repertoires did not show this. Cross-sectional statistics, not tracking of the same donors, supported the conclusions.

This CDR3 comprises 13 residues. Germline assignment: CDR1 LGHDT and CDR2 YNNKEL (reference sequence). V lost 4 bases, J lost 8 bases, and 12 bases lay in between. These records were also assigned to another study, of yellow fever vaccine responses in identical twins. As that report states: Vaccine T cell responses of twins reportedly seemed partly convergent and partly personalized.

The rearrangement joins TRBV3-1 to TRBJ2-4, with D possibly matching TRBD2 (6 bases). The TCR originated in a woman aged 18-29 years in good health. Input material: CD4+ T cells sorted from blood. This CDR3 reads CASSPTGEYIQYF. CDR3 nucleotide sequence: TGTGCCAGCAGCCCTACGGGAGAGTACATTCAGTACTTC. The full variable domain, in which reference TRBV3-1 and TRBJ2-4 provide the parts outside the CDR3, is DTAVSQTPKYLVTQMGNDKSIKCEQNLGHDTMYWYKQDSKKFLKIMFSYNNKELIINETVPNRFSPKSPDKAHLNLHINSLELGDSAVYFCASSPTGEYIQYFGAGTRLSVL.